This T cell receptor (beta chain) came from a study of tissue T cells after allogeneic stem cell transplantation. Sequencing used immunoSEQ multiplex PCR; TCRdb keeps in-frame clones, though not all of them. The sample shows thousands of clones, approximately 43% of them seen only once. Regarding time point: mouse harvest day 7 after allogeneic transplant. Each mouse received 10^7 T-cell-depleted marrow cells plus 10^6 splenic CD5+ T cells by tail vein. The CDR3 has 13 amino acids. The V and J ends lost 2 bases and 7 bases respectively, with 13 bases between them. Germline-derived CDR1 and CDR2 are FNHDT and SITEND (reference sequence). Overall study results and limits: Anatomically similar tissues had similar TCR repertoires within each patient. Limitations included a small, clinically heterogeneous cohort and limited sampling depth.

This clone is medium-sized by share. Antigen specificity is unknown. These gene names are mouse names. The read terminates 1 residue ahead of where the CDR3 ends, so the germline J gene completes it. This sequence originates from a female BALB/c mouse given C57BL/6 T cells with graft-versus-host disease after an allogeneic hematopoietic cell transplant. The V gene is TRBV19, the J gene TRBJ2-7; D may be TRBD1 (5 bases). Sequencing was done on a sample of skin. The CDR3 DNA, read in part, is TGTGCCAGCAGTATTTGGTCAGGGCGGGAACAGTAC. Residues: CASSIWSGREQY. The whole CDR3 sequence reads CASSIWSGREQYF.